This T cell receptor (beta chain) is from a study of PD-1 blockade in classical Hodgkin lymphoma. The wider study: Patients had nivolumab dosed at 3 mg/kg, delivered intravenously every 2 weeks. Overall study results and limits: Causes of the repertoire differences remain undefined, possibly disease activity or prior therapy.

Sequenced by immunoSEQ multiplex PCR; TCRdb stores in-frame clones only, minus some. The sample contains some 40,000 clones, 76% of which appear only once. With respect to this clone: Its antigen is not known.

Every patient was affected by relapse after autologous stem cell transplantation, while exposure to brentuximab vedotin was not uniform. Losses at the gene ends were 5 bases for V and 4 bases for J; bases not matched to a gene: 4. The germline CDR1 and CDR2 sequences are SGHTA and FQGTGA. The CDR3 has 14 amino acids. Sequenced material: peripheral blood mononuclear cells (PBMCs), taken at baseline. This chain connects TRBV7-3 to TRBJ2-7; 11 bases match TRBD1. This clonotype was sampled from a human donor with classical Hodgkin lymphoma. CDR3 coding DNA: TGTGCCAGCAGCCTCGGACAGGGGGCATACGAGCAGTACTTC. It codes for CASSLGQGAYEQYF.